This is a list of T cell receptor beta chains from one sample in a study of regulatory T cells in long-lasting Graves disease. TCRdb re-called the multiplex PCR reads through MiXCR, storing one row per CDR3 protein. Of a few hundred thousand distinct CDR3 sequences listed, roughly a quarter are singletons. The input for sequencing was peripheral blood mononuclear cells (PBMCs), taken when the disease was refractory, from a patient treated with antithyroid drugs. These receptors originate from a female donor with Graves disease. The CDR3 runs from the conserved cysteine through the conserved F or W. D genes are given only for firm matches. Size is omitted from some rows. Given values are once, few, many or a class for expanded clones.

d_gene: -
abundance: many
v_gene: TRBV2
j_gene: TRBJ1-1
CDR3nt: TGTGCCAGCAGTGAAACCCCAGACACTGAAGCTTTCTTT
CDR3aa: CASSETPDTEAFF

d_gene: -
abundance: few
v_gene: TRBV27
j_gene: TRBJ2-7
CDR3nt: TGTGCCAGCAGTCCCCAGGCGGGGTTATACGAGCAGTACTTC
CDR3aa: CASSPQAGLYEQYF

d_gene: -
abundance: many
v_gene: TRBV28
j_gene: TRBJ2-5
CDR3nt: TGTGCCAGCAGTTTTGGTTGGGAGACCCAGTACTTC
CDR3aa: CASSFGWETQYF

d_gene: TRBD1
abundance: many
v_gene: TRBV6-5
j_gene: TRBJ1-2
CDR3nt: TGTGCCAGCAGTTACTCCGGGACAGGGATTGGATATGGCTACACCTTC
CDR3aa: CASSYSGTGIGYGYTF

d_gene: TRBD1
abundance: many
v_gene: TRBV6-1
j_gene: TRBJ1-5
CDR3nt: TGTGCCAGCACCCGACAGGGAACTGGTCAGCCCCAGCATTTT
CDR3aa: CASTRQGTGQPQHF

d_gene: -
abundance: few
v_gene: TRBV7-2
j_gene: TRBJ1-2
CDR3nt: TGTGCCAGCAGCTTAGCGAAAGGGGCCAACTATGGCTACACCTTC
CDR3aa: CASSLAKGANYGYTF

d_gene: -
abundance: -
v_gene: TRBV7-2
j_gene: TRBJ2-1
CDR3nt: TGTGCCAGCAGCTTGCTCAGGGGCAATGAGCAGTTCTTC
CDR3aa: CASSLLRGNEQFF

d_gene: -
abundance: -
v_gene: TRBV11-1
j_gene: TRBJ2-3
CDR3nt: TGTGCCAGCAGCTTAAGCACATTCACAGATACGCAGTATTTT
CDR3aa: CASSLSTFTDTQYF

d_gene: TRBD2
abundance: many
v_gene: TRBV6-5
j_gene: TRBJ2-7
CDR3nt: TGTGCCAGCAGTTACTCACTAGCGGGACAACCGACCTACGAGCAGTACTTC
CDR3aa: CASSYSLAGQPTYEQYF

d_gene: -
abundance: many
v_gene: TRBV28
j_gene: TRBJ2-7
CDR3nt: TGTGCCAGCAAAACTCCCCGAGGGGAGTCCTACGAGCAGTACTTC
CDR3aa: CASKTPRGESYEQYF

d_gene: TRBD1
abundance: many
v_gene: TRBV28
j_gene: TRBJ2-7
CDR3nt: TGTGCCAGCAGTCCGCACGGGACAGGATACGAGCAGTACTTC
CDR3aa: CASSPHGTGYEQYF

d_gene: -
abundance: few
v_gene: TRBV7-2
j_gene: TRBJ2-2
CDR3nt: TGTGCCAGCAGCTTAGCCTTTGTGGAAACCGGGGAGCTGTTTTTT
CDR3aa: CASSLAFVETGELFF

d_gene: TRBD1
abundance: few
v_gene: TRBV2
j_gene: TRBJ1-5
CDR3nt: TGTGCCAGCAGTGTCCTCGGGCAGGGGGTATACAATCAGCCCCAGCATTTT
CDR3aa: CASSVLGQGVYNQPQHF

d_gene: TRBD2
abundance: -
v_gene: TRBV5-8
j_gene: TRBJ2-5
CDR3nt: TGTGCCAGCAGCCCTATGGGACTAGCGGGAGTAGAAGGGACCCAGTACTTC
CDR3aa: CASSPMGLAGVEGTQYF

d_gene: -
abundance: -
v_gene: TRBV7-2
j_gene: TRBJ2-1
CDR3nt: TGTGCCAGCAGCTCCTCAGGGGATCACTCGAATGAGCAGTTCTTC
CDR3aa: CASSSSGDHSNEQFF

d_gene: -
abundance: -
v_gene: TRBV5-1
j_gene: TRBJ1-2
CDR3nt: TGTGCCAGCAGCCTACGGGGATTCTATGGCTACACCTTC
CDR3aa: CASSLRGFYGYTF

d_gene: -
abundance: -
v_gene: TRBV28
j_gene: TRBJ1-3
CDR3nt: TGTGCCAGCAGTTTATCGCGACCCTCTGGAAACACCATATATTTT
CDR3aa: CASSLSRPSGNTIYF

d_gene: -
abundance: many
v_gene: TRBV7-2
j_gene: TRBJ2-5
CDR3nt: TGTGCCAGCAGCTTAGATTGGGCTAGCGTCCAGACCCAGTACTTC
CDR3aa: CASSLDWASVQTQYF

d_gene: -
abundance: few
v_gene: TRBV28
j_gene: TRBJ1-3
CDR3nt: TGTGCCGGCAGTTTCCGGGCGTATGGAAACACCATATATTTT
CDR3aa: CAGSFRAYGNTIYF

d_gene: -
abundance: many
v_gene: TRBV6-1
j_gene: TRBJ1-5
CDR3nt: TGTGCCAGCACCGGGGAAAGGTATCAGCCCCAGCATTTT
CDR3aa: CASTGERYQPQHF

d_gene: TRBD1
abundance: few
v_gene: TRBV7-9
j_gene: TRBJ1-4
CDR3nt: TGTGCCAGCAGCTTATCGTACAGGGGAGCAACTAATGAAAAACTGTTTTTT
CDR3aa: CASSLSYRGATNEKLFF

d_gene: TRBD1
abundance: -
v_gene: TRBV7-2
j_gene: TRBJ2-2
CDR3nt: TGTGCCAGCAGCTTAACCGGGACAGGGGTGACCGGGGAGCTGTTTTTT
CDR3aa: CASSLTGTGVTGELFF

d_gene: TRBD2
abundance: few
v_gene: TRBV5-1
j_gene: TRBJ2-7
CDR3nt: TGCGCCAGCAGCGCGAATCTAGCGGGAGGGATGACATCCTACGAGCAGTACTTC
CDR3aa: CASSANLAGGMTSYEQYF

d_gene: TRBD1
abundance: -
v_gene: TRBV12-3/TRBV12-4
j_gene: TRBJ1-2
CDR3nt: TGTGCCAGCAGCCCTACAGGGGGCAGGTATGGCTACACCTTC
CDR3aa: CASSPTGGRYGYTF

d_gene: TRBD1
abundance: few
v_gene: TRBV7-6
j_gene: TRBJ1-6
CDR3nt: TGTGCCAGCAGCTGGGACAGGAATAATTCACCCCTCCACTTT
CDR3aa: CASSWDRNNSPLHF

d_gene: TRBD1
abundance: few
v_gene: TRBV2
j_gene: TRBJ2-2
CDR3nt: TGTGCCAGCAGTGGGACAGGGGCCACCGGGGAGCTGTTTTTT
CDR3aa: CASSGTGATGELFF

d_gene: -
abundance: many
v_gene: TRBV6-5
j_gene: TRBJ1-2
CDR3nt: TGTGCCAGCAGTTACTCGGGTAGTCCCCACTATGGCTACACCTTC
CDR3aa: CASSYSGSPHYGYTF